This T cell receptor (beta chain) emerged from a study of blood T cell repertoires in COVID-19. Overall study context: Acute-phase and convalescent COVID-19 samples originated in the United States, Italy and Spain.

Methods used by the authors: Nucleated cell counts were estimated from reference gene primer amplification. Sequenced by immunoSEQ multiplex PCR; TCRdb stores in-frame clones only, minus some. Clonal size and the V and J genes are those of that table, whereas D and trimming came from the DNA. Of about 230,000 clones listed, 75% to 85% are singletons. The V end was cut by 5 bases, the J end by 4 bases, with 17 bases between. This CDR3 is built from 15 residues. Germline V lookup: CDR1 SEHNR, CDR2 FQNEAQ (reference sequence). The clonotype was recovered from a woman between 35 and 50 years old who had recovered from COVID-19. The chain has TRBV7-9 and TRBJ2-5; the D gene is possibly TRBD1 (5 bases). The sample consisted of peripheral blood. The CDR3 DNA reads TGTGCCAGCAGCCCAGGGTGGCGAAGGACAGAGACCCAGTACTTC. Protein: CASSPGWRRTETQYF.